The 20 T cell receptor beta chains below come from one sample, sequenced in a study of graft-versus-host responses after intestinal transplantation. Which antigens these TCRs recognize remains unknown. Profiled with immunoSEQ multiplex PCR; TCRdb holds only in-frame clones, not every one. The table shows about 100,000 clones, with less than 90% occurring only once. This specimen consisted of unstimulated CD4+ T cells sorted from spleen or lymph node cells, obtained before transplant. The source is a human donor who was the organ donor for an intestinal transplant.

The chain uses TRBV27 and TRBJ1-1; tentatively, D is TRBD1 (5 bases). Trimming pared 6 bases from V and 10 bases from J, leaving 21 bases between. CDR3 length equals 14 residues. Germline V lookup: CDR1 MNHEY, CDR2 SMNVEV (reference sequence). The CDR3 DNA reads TGTGCCAGCAGGTCCCAGGGCCCGGGGGGGTCAGCTTTCTTT. This codes for CASRSQGPGGSAFF.

This rearrangement joins TRBV25-1 to TRBJ2-2; D may be TRBD1 (6 bases). The CDR3 covers 13 residues. V lost 5 bases and J 6 bases, leaving 10 bases between the germline ends. CDR1 and CDR2 from the germline V gene are MGHDK and SYGVNS. The CDR3 protein is CASSPGVAGELFF. For the CDR3, the DNA is TGTGCCAGCAGTCCAGGGGTGGCCGGGGAGCTGTTTTTT. The full variable domain, with the rest looked up from reference TRBV25-1 and TRBJ2-2, is EADIYQTPRYLVIGTGKKITLECSQTMGHDKMYWYQQDPGMELHLIHYSYGVNSTEKGDLSSESTVSRIRTEHFPLTLESARPSHTSQYLCASSPGVAGELFFGEGSRLTVL.

This clone occurred once. The chain links TRBV9 to TRBJ1-3; D perhaps matches TRBD1 (5 bases). The CDR3 extends over 16 amino acids. Germline loops: CDR1 SGDLS, CDR2 YYNGEE. Trimming pared 0 bases from V and 0 bases from J, leaving 10 bases between. This CDR3 reads CASSVEGQSSGNTIYF. DNA for the CDR3: TGTGCCAGCAGCGTAGAGGGGCAGAGCTCTGGAAACACCATATATTTT.

The rearrangement links TRBV6-5 to TRBJ1-6, with D possibly matching TRBD1 (5 bases). V was cut by 6 bases and J by 7 bases, with 10 bases left in between. Per the germline V gene, CDR1 is MNHEY and CDR2 is SVGAGI. The CDR3 runs 13 residues. In DNA form, the CDR3 reads TGTGCCAGCAGGCAAGGGGTCAATTCACCCCTCCACTTT. Its translation is CASRQGVNSPLHF.

The chain employs TRBV5-6 and TRBJ1-6; TRBD1 agrees at 8 bases. V was clipped by 1 base and J by 7 bases; unmatched bases: 7. The germline CDR1 and CDR2 sequences are SGHDT and YYEEEE. The CDR3 is 16 residues long. CDR3 sequence: CASSLQGAFANSPLHF. The DNA of the CDR3 is TGTGCCAGCAGCTTGCAGGGGGCTTTTGCAAATTCACCCCTCCACTTT.

J is TRBJ1-1 and V is TRBV19; unclear D gene. Germline CDR1 reads LNHDA; CDR2 reads SQIVND (reference sequence). Trimming removed 7 bases at V and 0 bases at J, with 9 bases between. The CDR3 runs 13 residues. This CDR3 reads CASTENLNTEAFF. DNA of the CDR3: TGTGCCAGTACGGAGAACCTGAACACTGAAGCTTTCTTT. Based on the CDR3 plus reference TRBV19 and TRBJ1-1, the full variable domain is DGGITQSPKYLFRKEGQNVTLSCEQNLNHDAMYWYRQDPGQGLRLIYYSQIVNDFQKGDIAEGYSVSREKKESFPLTVTSAQKNPTAFYLCASTENLNTEAFFGQGTRLTVV.

The rearrangement joins TRBV19 to TRBJ2-2; 9 positions agree with TRBD1. This CDR3 region has 17 residues. With V trimmed by 11 bases and J by 8 bases, 21 bases remained unmatched. Germline CDR1 LNHDA, CDR2 SQIVND (reference sequence). The chain's CDR3 is CASKNSGQGFLGGELFF. DNA of the CDR3: TGTGCCTCCAAGAATTCGGGACAGGGATTTCTTGGGGGGGAGCTGTTTTTT. Using reference TRBV19 and TRBJ2-2 for the parts outside the CDR3, the full variable domain is DGGITQSPKYLFRKEGQNVTLSCEQNLNHDAMYWYRQDPGQGLRLIYYSQIVNDFQKGDIAEGYSVSREKKESFPLTVTSAQKNPTAFYLCASKNSGQGFLGGELFFGEGSRLTVL.

This sequence joins TRBV7-9 and TRBJ1-1; D call uncertain. Germline V lookup: CDR1 SEHNR, CDR2 FQNEAQ (reference sequence). This CDR3 spans 14 amino acids. Trimming removed 1 base at V and 7 bases at J, with 13 bases between. The CDR3 loop is CASSLGTAGVEAFF. Here the CDR3 DNA reads TGTGCCAGCAGCTTAGGGACCGCCGGGGTTGAAGCTTTCTTT.

V usage is TRBV10-1 and J usage is TRBJ2-3; possibly TRBD1 or TRBD2 for D (5 bases each). Germline V gives CDR1 WNHNN, CDR2 SYGVQD (reference sequence). Deletions cut 6 bases from V and 1 base from J, with 8 bases between. The CDR3 contains 13 residues. The CDR3 sequence: CASSRDRTDTQYF. Here the CDR3 DNA reads TGCGCCAGCAGCCGGGACCGCACAGATACGCAGTATTTT.

This rearrangement joins TRBV30 to TRBJ1-6; 10 bases agree with TRBD1. This CDR3 is built from 19 residues. The V and J ends lost 0 bases and 13 bases, in that order; junction bases with no gene match: 21. Germline V gene lookup returns CDR1 GTSNPN and CDR2 SVGIG (reference sequence). CDR3 region: CAWSVLGFGTGVFGWPLHF. CDR3 nucleotide sequence: TGTGCCTGGAGTGTACTGGGGTTCGGGACAGGGGTATTTGGTTGGCCCCTCCACTTT.

The rearrangement links TRBV5-1 to TRBJ2-5; 8 positions match TRBD1. The CDR3 has 13 amino acids. V was pared by 6 bases and J by 4 bases, with 5 bases of the junction left unmatched. CDR1 and CDR2 from the germline V gene are SGHRS and YFSETQ. In DNA form, the CDR3 reads TGCGCCAGCACTCCGACAGGGGCAGAGACCCAGTACTTC. Translation gives CASTPTGAETQYF.

This chain uses TRBV5-6 with TRBJ1-5, with TRBD1 matching 8 bases. Germline V gene sequence: CDR1 SGHDT, CDR2 YYEEEE. V dropped 3 bases and J dropped 4; count of bases not matched to a gene: 9. CDR3 length: 16 amino acids. The CDR3 nucleotides are TGTGCCAGCAGCTCGCGTCGGGACAGGATGAATCAGCCCCAGCATTTT. Residues: CASSSRRDRMNQPQHF.

This clone showed up just once. This chain links TRBV27 with TRBJ2-3; 7 bases fit TRBD2. Germline CDR1 reads MNHEY; CDR2 reads SMNVEV (reference sequence). Trimming took 5 bases from V and 4 from J; bases not matched to a gene: 21. The CDR3 consists of 19 residues. CDR3 region: CASSGRTGTTRLRADTQYF. In DNA, the CDR3 is TGTGCCAGCAGTGGTCGCACGGGGACTACAAGACTCAGGGCAGATACGCAGTATTTT.

This chain's CDR3 is CAWSVQTPSIYF. CDR3 DNA: TGTGCCTGGAGTGTACAGACCCCTTCCATATATTTT. V is TRBV30 and J is TRBJ1-3; D not certain. The V end was cut by 0 bases, the J end by 11 bases, with 11 bases between. The CDR3 loop spans 12 amino acids. Per germline, CDR1 GTSNPN and CDR2 SVGIG (reference sequence).

The chain joins TRBV10-3 to TRBJ2-7, with unresolved D. The CDR3 totals 13 residues. Germline values: CDR1 ENHRY, CDR2 SYGVKD. V was pared by 4 bases and J by 6 bases, with 13 bases between. The CDR3 loop reads CAISAVPLGEQYF. Written as DNA, the CDR3 is TGTGCCATCAGTGCAGTGCCCCTAGGCGAGCAGTACTTC.

The chain has TRBV30 and TRBJ1-1; D unresolved. Germline V gives CDR1 GTSNPN, CDR2 SVGIG (reference sequence). The CDR3 totals 13 residues. Deletions cut 0 bases from V and 3 bases from J, with 8 bases between. The CDR3 DNA reads TGTGCCTGGAGTGTACGGTTGGACACTGAAGCTTTCTTT. Its translation: CAWSVRLDTEAFF.

V is TRBV19 and J is TRBJ1-5, with D hard to call. Trimming took 5 bases from V and 0 from J, leaving 14 bases between them. The CDR3 runs to 16 residues. Germline CDR1 and CDR2: LNHDA and SQIVND (reference sequence). The CDR3 sequence: CASSPRTGISNQPQHF. The CDR3 coding sequence is TGTGCCAGTAGTCCCCGGACGGGAATTAGCAATCAGCCCCAGCATTTT. Using reference TRBV19 and TRBJ1-5 for the parts outside the CDR3, the full variable domain is DGGITQSPKYLFRKEGQNVTLSCEQNLNHDAMYWYRQDPGQGLRLIYYSQIVNDFQKGDIAEGYSVSREKKESFPLTVTSAQKNPTAFYLCASSPRTGISNQPQHFGDGTRLSIL.

This chain connects TRBV7-3 to TRBJ2-2, with TRBD2 matching 7 bases. The ends lost 6 bases at V and 0 bases at J; junction bases unmatched: 7. CDR1 and CDR2 from the germline V gene are SGHTA and FQGTGA. The length of the CDR3 is 16 residues. The CDR3 nucleotides read TGTGCCAGCAGACATCCAGCGGGGCCGAACACCGGGGAGCTGTTTTTT. It encodes CASRHPAGPNTGELFF.

The V gene is TRBV6-1, the J gene TRBJ1-5; perhaps TRBD1 as D (6 bases). CDR3 length: 17 residues. Germline CDR1 MNHNS, CDR2 SASEGT. The V end lost 2 bases, the J end lost 3 bases, and 17 bases lay between the germline ends. CDR3 in amino acids: CASSENRAGAPNQPQHF. CDR3 sequence (DNA): TGTGCCAGCAGTGAAAACAGGGCAGGGGCCCCCAATCAGCCCCAGCATTTT.

The genes are TRBV7-9 and TRBJ2-3, with 7 bases aligning to TRBD2. The germline V gene encodes CDR1 SEHNR and CDR2 FQNEAQ (reference sequence). The CDR3 runs to 15 residues. V dropped 4 bases and J dropped 1; count of bases not matched to a gene: 5. CDR3 in DNA: TGTGCCAGCAGCTCCCCTCGGGGGGGCACAGATACGCAGTATTTT. It codes for CASSSPRGGTDTQYF.